The 6 T cell receptor beta chains in this list originate from one sample, sequenced in a study of Graves' ophthalmopathy and Graves' hyperthyroidism. Researchers took RNA transcripts and amplified TCR beta CDR3 regions from them. First-round RT-PCR employed HTBI primers, with a second-round multiplex PCR after it. A single record per CDR3 protein comes from TCRdb applying MiXCR to the multiplex PCR reads. The sample includes more than 550,000 distinct CDR3 sequences, about two fifths of them seen just once. Input material: peripheral blood. These receptors all stem from an adult man with Graves' ophthalmopathy.

This clonotype turned up a few times. The chain carries TRBV7-2 and TRBJ2-7, with 8 nucleotides matching TRBD2. The CDR3 extends over 13 amino acids. J lost 6 bases, V lost 5 bases, and 6 bases had no gene match. CDR1 SGHTA and CDR2 FQGNSA come from the germline V gene. The DNA for the CDR3 is TGTGCCAGCAGCCCACGACGGGGGGGCGAGCAGTACTTC. Its protein is CASSPRRGGEQYF.

A remark on this clonotype: A much bigger clone sits one base away, suggesting this may be a read error. The V call is TRBV10-3, the J call TRBJ2-7; D is perhaps TRBD1 or TRBD2 (5 bases each). Deletions cut 10 bases from V and 3 bases from J, with 19 bases between. CDR1 ENHRY and CDR2 SYGVKD come from the germline V gene. The CDR3 loop spans 14 amino acids. The CDR3 region is CATRPGAADYEQYF. CDR3 in DNA: TGTGCCACCAGGCCCGGGGCAGCAGACTACGAGCAGTACTTC.

This clonotype was seen at least ten times. The chain uses TRBV2 and TRBJ1-3; D perhaps matches TRBD1 (5 bases). Germline CDR1 SNHLY, CDR2 FYNNEI. Trimming took 3 bases from V and 4 from J, leaving 13 bases between them. The CDR3 loop spans 15 amino acids. Here the CDR3 reads CASSESPRQGNTIYF. The CDR3 nucleotides read TGTGCCAGCAGTGAGAGCCCGAGACAGGGAAACACCATATATTTT.

This clonotype was recorded at least ten times. This chain joins TRBV7-8 and TRBJ1-2; the D is unclear. Germline loops: CDR1 SGHVS, CDR2 FQNEAQ. The CDR3 is 12 amino acids. Trimming shortened V by 0 bases and J by 8 bases, and 7 bases separated the two germline ends. This chain's CDR3 is CASSLAGNGYTF. The CDR3 bases are TGTGCCAGCAGCTTAGCAGGGAACGGCTACACCTTC.

This clonotype has more than one count but fewer than ten. The chain's CDR3 is CASSAGQGIMNTEAFF. Here the CDR3 DNA reads TGTGCCAGTAGTGCGGGACAGGGGATAATGAACACTGAAGCTTTCTTT. V is TRBV19 and J is TRBJ1-1; 10 bases line up with TRBD1. This CDR3 comprises 16 residues. The germline gives CDR1 LNHDA, CDR2 SQIVND (reference sequence). The V segment lost 5 bases and the J segment 0 bases; nucleotides outside the gene matches: 6.

This clonotype has ten or more counts. The chain employs TRBV5-1 and TRBJ2-2; 7 nucleotides line up with TRBD1. With V trimmed by 9 bases and J by 5 bases, 7 bases remained unmatched. The CDR3 has 13 residues. Germline V gene data show CDR1 as SGHRS and CDR2 as YFSETQ. CDR3 in amino acids: CANRQGTTGELFF. The CDR3 DNA sequence: TGCGCCAACCGACAGGGAACAACCGGGGAGCTGTTTTTT.